This T cell receptor (beta chain) was captured in a study of T cells expressing NK-cell markers. Germline lookup yields CDR1 MNHEY and CDR2 SVGAGI. The CDR3 runs 18 residues. 5'RACE template switching with UMIs produced the TCR beta cDNA. After re-calling the 5' RACE reads, TCRdb lists one entry per CDR3 protein, DNA absent. The table for this sample gives some 600,000 distinct CDR3 sequences. The sample was blood T cells: a sorted CD56 or NKG2C T cell subset, CD4+ or CD8+ T cells, or bulk PBMC T cells (not recorded which). The genes are TRBV6-5 and TRBJ2-2; TCRdb's D call, TRBD2, is unchecked because there is no DNA. The clonotype comes from a man between 18 and 35 years old in good health. The CDR3 loop reads CASSPRTSGRTGTGELFF.